These 22 T cell receptor beta chains came from one sample sequenced in a study of blood T cells in healthy people across ages. Through a sample-barcoded 5' primer and a J-beta primer mix, a second PCR was run for 7 to 11 cycles. Via MiXCR, TCRdb re-called the 5' RACE reads, giving one row per CDR3 protein. The sample has hundreds of thousands of distinct CDR3 sequences, around 54% seen once; the top ten hold around 37%. Sequencing was carried out using blood. The receptors shown here come from a man aged 55-75 years in good health.

A few counts support this clonotype. The chain links TRBV4-1 to TRBJ2-1, with 14 bases aligning to TRBD2. Trimming at V came to 4 bases and at J to 8 bases, leaving 10 bases not matched to a gene. The CDR3 is made up of 17 amino acids. Germline V gives CDR1 MGHRA, CDR2 YSYEKL. The CDR3 DNA follows: TGCGCCAGCAGCCTTGCCCCGACTAGCGGGGGGGCCCATGAGCAGTTCTTC. Its protein product is CASSLAPTSGGAHEQFF.

This sequence joins TRBV5-1 and TRBJ2-5; D might be TRBD2 (6 bases). V lost 7 bases and J 2 bases, leaving 15 bases between the germline ends. In germline, CDR1 is SGHRS, CDR2 YFSETQ. This CDR3 comprises 14 residues. The CDR3 DNA reads TGCGCCAGCCGCTCCGGGACTCGACAAGAGACCCAGTACTTC. Its translation is CASRSGTRQETQYF. The variable domain in full, with the rest retrieved from reference TRBV5-1 and TRBJ2-5, is KAGVTQTPRYLIKTRGQQVTLSCSPISGHRSVSWYQQTPGQGLQFLFEYFSETQRNKGNFPGRFSGRQFSNSRSEMNVSTLELGDSALYLCASRSGTRQETQYFGPGTRLLVL.

V is TRBV29-1 and J is TRBJ1-2, with D perhaps matching TRBD1 (6 bases). The germline gives CDR1 SQVTM, CDR2 ANQGSEA. Trimming pared 4 bases from V and 5 bases from J, leaving 11 bases between. This CDR3 is 12 amino acids long. The CDR3 DNA sequence: TGCAGCGTTGCTGGGGGGCGGTATGGCTACACCTTC. Translated, it gives CSVAGGRYGYTF.

The chain couples TRBV12-3 or TRBV12-4 to TRBJ1-6; 7 bases agree with TRBD1. The length of the CDR3 is 15 residues. V shed 3 bases, J shed 10 bases, and the junction held 9 bases outside the gene matches. CDR3 DNA sequence: TGTGCCAGCAGTTTCCGACGGACAGGACTCTCACCCCTCCACTTT. This codes for CASSFRRTGLSPLHF.

CDR3 sequence (DNA): TGTGCCAGCACGCACGAGGTTTATGGCTACACCTTC. Translation gives CASTHEVYGYTF. The genes are TRBV6-2 or TRBV6-3 and TRBJ1-2; no definite D call. CDR1 and CDR2 (germline): MNHEY, SVGEGT. Deletions cut 7 bases from V and 5 bases from J, with 11 bases between. This CDR3 region has 12 residues.

CDR3 sequence: CASSLRDRGPYTF. The CDR3 region has the DNA TGTGCCAGCAGCTTAAGGGACAGGGGGCCCTACACCTTC. V is TRBV11-2 and J is TRBJ1-2; 12 bases are a match to TRBD1. The CDR3 consists of 13 residues. J lost 10 bases, V lost 2 bases, and 2 bases had no gene match. From germline, CDR1 is SGHAT and CDR2 FQNNGV. The full variable domain, with the rest looked up from reference TRBV11-2 and TRBJ1-2, is EAGVAQSPRYKIIEKRQSVAFWCNPISGHATLYWYQQILGQGPKLLIQFQNNGVVDDSQLPKDRFSAERLKGVDSTLKIQPAKLEDSAVYLCASSLRDRGPYTFGSGTRLTVV.

The chain is built from TRBV2 and TRBJ1-2, with no clear D. V lost 4 bases and J 3 bases, leaving 12 bases between the germline ends. Germline V gene data show CDR1 as SNHLY and CDR2 as FYNNEI. The CDR3 is 14 residues long. This CDR3 reads CASSALGTDYGYTF. DNA for the CDR3: TGTGCCAGCAGTGCCCTCGGAACGGACTATGGCTACACCTTC.

The CDR3 DNA reads as TGTGCCAGCAGCCAAGGGCTCCAAGAGACCCAGTACTTC. Translated: CASSQGLQETQYF. V and J are TRBV3-1 and TRBJ2-5; no clear D. There are 13 residues in the CDR3. Germline CDR1 LGHDT, CDR2 YNNKEL (reference sequence). The V gene lost 1 base and the J gene lost 1 base, with 4 bases spanning the gap.

The CDR3 nucleotides are TGTGCCAGCAGTGGGGGCGAAGGGAGGATAGATACGCAGTATTTT. It encodes CASSGGEGRIDTQYF. The chain couples TRBV21-1 to TRBJ2-3; no check of the table's D call, TRBD1, against the DNA was made. TRBV21-1 is a pseudogene locus. The CDR3 is 15 amino acids.

This rearrangement joins TRBV20-1 to TRBJ2-3, with 9 nucleotides matching TRBD2. V gave up 6 bases and J gave up 2 bases; unmatched junction bases: 9. Germline V gene sequence: CDR1 DFQATT, CDR2 SNEGSKA (reference sequence). The CDR3 is 15 residues long. The CDR3 DNA reads as TGCAGTGCGAGTAGCGGGGGCCAATCCACAGATACGCAGTATTTT. Residues: CSASSGGQSTDTQYF.

Of note for this clonotype: Sequence at one end of the junction differs from germline and may be a read error. The chain couples TRBV3-1 to TRBJ2-3; 7 bases fit TRBD2. Germline CDR1 reads LGHDT; CDR2 reads YNNKEL (reference sequence). This CDR3 spans 14 amino acids. CDR3 protein: CASSQDLGRYMQYF. CDR3 bases: TGTGCTAGCAGCCAAGATCTCGGGAGGTATATGCAGTATTTT.

This rearrangement joins TRBV6-1 to TRBJ2-5; D is possibly TRBD1 (6 bases). Germline V lookup: CDR1 MNHNS, CDR2 SASEGT. This CDR3 is built from 15 residues. The V gene lost 1 base and the J gene lost 5 bases, with 14 bases spanning the gap. The CDR3 is CASSEVTGPQETQYF. Here the CDR3 DNA reads TGTGCCAGCAGTGAAGTGACAGGACCCCAGGAGACCCAGTACTTC.

The chain employs TRBV20-1 and TRBJ2-3, with TRBD2 matching over 9 bases. With V trimmed by 7 bases and J by 6 bases, 14 bases remained unmatched. The CDR3 contains 15 residues. Germline V gene sequence: CDR1 DFQATT, CDR2 SNEGSKA (reference sequence). The CDR3 reads CSVYQAGGDLDTQYF. The CDR3 DNA reads as TGCAGTGTATATCAGGCGGGGGGGGACCTGGATACGCAGTATTTT.

The chain's CDR3 is CASSGSGTVRHEQFF. The CDR3 DNA is TGTGCCAGCAGCGGCTCCGGGACAGTTCGCCATGAGCAGTTCTTC. This rearrangement joins TRBV12-3 or TRBV12-4 to TRBJ2-1; TRBD1 matches 7 bases. The V and J ends lost 6 bases and 8 bases, in that order; junction bases with no gene match: 13. The CDR3 has 15 residues.

This clonotype was detected a few times. The chain has TRBV7-2 and TRBJ2-5, with a tentative D call TRBD2 (5 bases). Germline V gene lookup returns CDR1 SGHTA and CDR2 FQGNSA. The CDR3 has 14 amino acids. Trimming left V 5 bases short and J 8 bases short, with 18 bases between. The CDR3, as DNA: TGTGCCAGCAGCCGCGAGGGAGCCCTGGTTACCCAGTACTTC. This gives the protein CASSREGALVTQYF.

This clonotype was observed a single time. The chain links TRBV5-1 to TRBJ2-1; no clear D. The CDR3 contains 12 residues. Germline lookup yields CDR1 SGHRS and CDR2 YFSETQ. Between the trimmed V and J ends, which lost 4 bases and 6 bases, there was a span of 8 bases. DNA for the CDR3: TGCGCCAGCAGCGTAGACACCAATGAGCAGTTCTTC. Translated, it gives CASSVDTNEQFF. Filled out from reference TRBV5-1 and TRBJ2-1, the complete variable domain reads KAGVTQTPRYLIKTRGQQVTLSCSPISGHRSVSWYQQTPGQGLQFLFEYFSETQRNKGNFPGRFSGRQFSNSRSEMNVSTLELGDSALYLCASSVDTNEQFFGPGTRLTVL.

The genes are TRBV6-6 and TRBJ1-1; no clear D. Germline V lookup: CDR1 MNHNY, CDR2 SVGAGI (reference sequence). The CDR3 contains 12 residues. V shed 6 bases and J shed 1 base, with 6 bases lying between them. The CDR3 nucleotides read TGTGCCAGCAGAATCTCGAACACTGAAGCTTTCTTT. This translates into CASRISNTEAFF.

This clonotype was counted once. The rearrangement uses TRBV20-1 and TRBJ2-3, with D hard to call. In germline, CDR1 is DFQATT, CDR2 SNEGSKA (reference sequence). The CDR3 is 12 residues long. Deletions cut 2 bases from V and 3 bases from J, with 6 bases between. DNA for the CDR3: TGCAGTGCTAGACAGAGGACAGATACGCAGTATTTT. It specifies CSARQRTDTQYF.

Comments on this clonotype: This may be a read error, as it is one base from a much larger clone. This rearrangement joins TRBV10-3 to TRBJ2-5; D possibly uses TRBD1 or TRBD2 (6 bases each). Per germline, CDR1 ENHRY and CDR2 SYGVKD. The CDR3 has 13 amino acids. CDR3 protein: CAISWGAKEAQYF. CDR3 coding DNA: TGTGCCATCAGTTGGGGGGCCAAAGAGGCCCAGTACTTC.

CDR3 coding DNA: TGTGCCAGCAGCCAAGGAATGGGCACTAATGAAAAACTGTTTTTT. This codes for CASSQGMGTNEKLFF. V is TRBV4-2 and J is TRBJ1-4; D remains ambiguous. Trimming cost V 1 base and J 2 bases, with 8 bases left between them. This CDR3 is built from 15 residues. Germline V gives CDR1 LGHNA, CDR2 YNFKEQ.

The chain carries TRBV5-1 and TRBJ2-1, with 15 bases fitting TRBD2. Per germline, CDR1 SGHRS and CDR2 YFSETQ. The CDR3 length is 16 residues. V shed 4 bases, J shed 9 bases, and the junction held 8 bases outside the gene matches. The CDR3 DNA is TGCGCCAGCAGCCGGACTAGCGGGGGGGCCGGGGGTGAGCAGTTCTTC. Translated: CASSRTSGGAGGEQFF.

J is TRBJ2-3 and V is TRBV7-2; D gene unclear. Germline values: CDR1 SGHTA, CDR2 FQGNSA. This CDR3 has 14 residues. Trimming removed 4 bases at V and 0 bases at J, with 8 bases between. CDR3 loop: CASSSWVSTDTQYF. The CDR3 DNA sequence: TGTGCCAGCAGCTCGTGGGTTAGCACAGATACGCAGTATTTT.